These T cell receptor beta chains were read from a single sample in a study of blood T cell repertoires in COVID-19. TCRdb's table, derived via immunoSEQ multiplex PCR, lists solely in-frame clones and lacks some. The table lists roughly 200,000 clones, about nine tenths of them singletons. Sequences were obtained from peripheral blood. These receptors all come from a man between 18 and 29 years old with active or convalescent COVID-19. Each CDR3 is given with its conserved first and last residue. A D gene is named only where the DNA matches it firmly. Size is stated for part of the rows, as once, few or many counts, or as a class when the clone is expanded.

v_call	clone_size	cdr3_length	d_call	j_call	cdr3_nt	cdr3_aa
TRBV10-3	NA	14	TRBD2	TRBJ2-7	TGTGCCATCAGATCCCCTAGCGGGGATTACGAGCAGTACTTC	CAIRSPSGDYEQYF
TRBV3-1/TRBV3-2	NA	15	NA	TRBJ1-6	TGTGCCAGCAGCTCCAGGCCCTCCTATAATTCACCCCTCCACTTT	CASSSRPSYNSPLHF
TRBV19	NA	15	NA	TRBJ1-3	TGTGCCAGTAGTATATGGGGGGGTTCTGGAAACACCATATATTTT	CASSIWGGSGNTIYF
TRBV18	NA	15	TRBD2	TRBJ2-1	TGTGCCAGCTCACCAGTGACGGGGGGGAGCCATGAGCAGTTCTTC	CASSPVTGGSHEQFF
TRBV9	few	14	NA	TRBJ1-1	TGTGCCAGCAGCGTAGCGGGGGAAGGGACTGAAGCTTTCTTT	CASSVAGEGTEAFF
TRBV30	NA	13	TRBD1	TRBJ1-2	TGTGCCTGCACCGGGACAGGGGGCTATGGCTACACCTTC	CACTGTGGYGYTF
TRBV6-5	NA	16	TRBD1	TRBJ1-1	TGTGCCAGCAGTTATCAACCTGGACAGGCCAACACTGAAGCTTTCTTT	CASSYQPGQANTEAFF
TRBV7-9	NA	16	TRBD1	TRBJ2-3	TGTGCCAGCAGCTTAGCCCTAACAGGGGTATTAGATACGCAGTATTTT	CASSLALTGVLDTQYF
TRBV5-1	NA	13	NA	TRBJ2-7	TGCGCCAGCAGCCCCGGGGTCGGATACGAGCAGTACTTC	CASSPGVGYEQYF
TRBV6-5	NA	14	NA	TRBJ1-4	TGTGCCAGCAGATTAGGGTCAGGGGATGAAAAACTGTTTTTT	CASRLGSGDEKLFF
TRBV6-6	NA	17	TRBD1	TRBJ2-3	TGTGCCAGCAGCCGATCTCCGGGACAGGGTATATCAGATACGCAGTATTTT	CASSRSPGQGISDTQYF
TRBV30	NA	16	NA	TRBJ1-3	TGTGCCTGGAGTGCAATCCGGGGATACTCTGGAAACACCATATATTTT	CAWSAIRGYSGNTIYF
TRBV10-3	NA	16	NA	TRBJ2-2	TGTGCCATCAGTGCGGGCGTCGGTGGAGGTACCGGGGAGCTGTTTTTT	CAISAGVGGGTGELFF
TRBV5-4	NA	14	NA	TRBJ1-2	TGTGCCAGCAGCCCCGACGGGTCGTACTATGGCTACACCTTC	CASSPDGSYYGYTF
TRBV7-9	NA	14	NA	TRBJ2-5	TGTGCCAGCAGCTCATCACGCGGACAAGAGACCCAGTACTTC	CASSSSRGQETQYF
TRBV6-2/TRBV6-3	NA	14	NA	TRBJ2-1	TGTGCCAGCAGTTACTCAGCTAGCACCAATGAGCAGTTCTTC	CASSYSASTNEQFF
TRBV10-3	NA	15	TRBD2	TRBJ2-5	TGTGCCACGATTAGCCCTAGCGGGGGGGGAGAGACCCAGTACTTC	CATISPSGGGETQYF
TRBV7-6	NA	13	NA	TRBJ1-1	TGTGCCAGCAGCGTGCAACAGGGCACTGAAGCTTTCTTT	CASSVQQGTEAFF
TRBV12-3/TRBV12-4	NA	13	NA	TRBJ2-5	TGTGCCAGCAGTTTTATTCGGGGAGAGACCCAGTACTTC	CASSFIRGETQYF
TRBV3-1/TRBV3-2	few	18	NA	TRBJ1-6	TGTGCCAGCAGCCAAGAATCATTAGGTACAGGGTCGGGATCACCCCTCCACTTT	CASSQESLGTGSGSPLHF
TRBV19	NA	13	NA	TRBJ1-2	TGTGCCAGTAGTGTTCAGGGTAGCTATGGCTACACCTTC	CASSVQGSYGYTF
TRBV9	NA	15	TRBD1	TRBJ1-4	TGTGCCAGCAGCGAGCAGGGGGCGGCTAATGAAAAACTGTTTTTT	CASSEQGAANEKLFF
TRBV4-1	once	17	TRBD2	TRBJ2-5	TGCGCCAGCAGCCAAGGCTCGTCTAGCGGGAGAATTGAGACCCAGTACTTC	CASSQGSSSGRIETQYF
TRBV4-2	NA	15	NA	TRBJ1-1	TGTGCCAGCAGCCAAGCAAAGGGGTTGAGGACTGAAGCTTTCTTT	CASSQAKGLRTEAFF
TRBV18	NA	20	TRBD1	TRBJ1-4	TGTGCCAGCTCACCGGGGACAGGGGGCGTTAGAACCGCAACTAATGAAAAACTGTTTTTT	CASSPGTGGVRTATNEKLFF
TRBV15	NA	13	NA	TRBJ2-7	TGTGCCACCAGCAACAGGTATGCGGACGAGCAGTACTTC	CATSNRYADEQYF
TRBV27	NA	14	NA	TRBJ1-2	TGTGCCACTCGACAGGACCTCTCTCACTATGGCTACACCTTC	CATRQDLSHYGYTF
TRBV25-1	NA	13	NA	TRBJ2-7	TGTGCCAGCACCGGGGGAGCCTCCTACGAGCAGTACTTC	CASTGGASYEQYF
TRBV6-2/TRBV6-3	NA	15	TRBD1	TRBJ2-7	TGTGCCAGCAGCAATGCCGGGACAGGTTCCTACGAGCAGTACTTC	CASSNAGTGSYEQYF
TRBV29-1	NA	16	TRBD1	TRBJ1-2	TGCAGCGGACTGTCGGGACAGGGCCTATCTAACTATGGCTACACCTTC	CSGLSGQGLSNYGYTF
TRBV7-2	NA	13	NA	TRBJ2-1	TGTGCCAGCAGACGGGGGTCTTTCAATGAGCAGTTCTTC	CASRRGSFNEQFF
TRBV5-1	once	14	NA	TRBJ2-3	TGCGCCAGCAGCCCTGGGCCTAGCACAGATACGCAGTATTTT	CASSPGPSTDTQYF
TRBV5-6	once	13	TRBD2	TRBJ2-5	TGTGCCAGCAGCTTAGCGGGAGTGGGGACCCAGTACTTC	CASSLAGVGTQYF
TRBV18	NA	17	NA	TRBJ2-1	TGTGCCAGCTCACCACCGGTCGGTGACATGTCCTACAATGAGCAGTTCTTC	CASSPPVGDMSYNEQFF
TRBV24-1	NA	14	TRBD2	TRBJ2-5	TGTGCCACCGGGCCAGCGGGGGTGCAAGAGACCCAGTACTTC	CATGPAGVQETQYF
TRBV6-5	once	15	TRBD2	TRBJ2-1	TGTGCCAGCAGTTATACGACTAGCGGATACAATGAGCAGTTCTTC	CASSYTTSGYNEQFF
TRBV7-9	NA	12	NA	TRBJ2-5	TGTGCCAGCAGGGCGGGACAAGAGACCCAGTACTTC	CASRAGQETQYF
TRBV6-1	NA	15	TRBD1	TRBJ2-7	TGTGCCAGCAGTGATGAGACAGGGTCGCCCTACGAGCAGTACTTC	CASSDETGSPYEQYF
TRBV6-4	NA	13	TRBD1	TRBJ2-3	TGTGCCAGCAGTGAAGGGGGCGCAGATACGCAGTATTTT	CASSEGGADTQYF
TRBV4-3	NA	15	NA	TRBJ2-2	TGCGCCAGCAGCCTAACAGGGTTGGAAACCGGGGAGCTGTTTTTT	CASSLTGLETGELFF
TRBV7-7	NA	16	TRBD2	TRBJ2-5	TGTGCTAGCAGCTTAGTGGCGGGAGGGTTACAAGAGACCCAGTACTTC	CASSLVAGGLQETQYF
TRBV5-1	NA	16	NA	TRBJ1-1	TGCGCCAGCAGTTTCAATGGATTAGCCAGGAACACTGAAGCTTTCTTT	CASSFNGLARNTEAFF
TRBV29-1	NA	13	NA	TRBJ1-2	TGCAGCGTCGCTTTCGGGGGTAACTATGGCTACACCTTC	CSVAFGGNYGYTF
TRBV2	NA	15	NA	TRBJ2-3	TGTGCCAGCAGTGTTGTGCGGCTCGGCACAGATACGCAGTATTTT	CASSVVRLGTDTQYF
TRBV7-8	once	16	NA	TRBJ2-3	TGTGCCAGCAGCTTAAGGGCAGGGTTGAACACAGATACGCAGTATTTT	CASSLRAGLNTDTQYF
TRBV5-5	NA	16	NA	TRBJ2-1	TGTGCCAGCAGCTTGGTGGCAGGGAACTCCTACAATGAGCAGTTCTTC	CASSLVAGNSYNEQFF
TRBV3-1/TRBV3-2	NA	14	TRBD2	TRBJ2-5	TGTGCCAGCAGCCAAGGCGGGAGCAGTGAGACCCAGTACTTC	CASSQGGSSETQYF
TRBV27	once	14	TRBD1	TRBJ1-1	TGTGCCAGCAGACGACAGGGGGTGGGGGCTGAAGCTTTCTTT	CASRRQGVGAEAFF
TRBV30	NA	16	TRBD2	TRBJ2-1	TGTGCCTGGAGTCACCTCTCTCGCGGGAGGGGGAATGAGCAGTTCTTC	CAWSHLSRGRGNEQFF
TRBV19	once	15	NA	TRBJ1-5	TGTGCCAGTAGTATGACAGATAGGAGCAATCAGCCCCAGCATTTT	CASSMTDRSNQPQHF
TRBV6-5	NA	16	TRBD1	TRBJ2-1	TGTGCCAGCAGTTCGCGCGGGACAGGGGGCTACAATGAGCAGTTCTTC	CASSSRGTGGYNEQFF
TRBV2	NA	13	NA	TRBJ1-6	TGTGCCAGCAGGTCGGAGAATAATTCACCCCTCCACTTT	CASRSENNSPLHF
TRBV6-5	NA	14	TRBD1	TRBJ1-5	TGTGCCACCGCCGAGGGACAGGGCGCTCAGCCCCAGCATTTT	CATAEGQGAQPQHF
TRBV5-8	NA	16	TRBD2	TRBJ2-5	TGTGCCAGCAGCTCGACTAGCGGGAGGGCCGTGGAGACCCAGTACTTC	CASSSTSGRAVETQYF
TRBV30	NA	14	NA	TRBJ1-3	TGTGCCTGGAGGCAGTCCAGCTCTGGAAACACCATATATTTT	CAWRQSSSGNTIYF